This T cell receptor beta chain was captured in a study of blood T cell repertoires in COVID-19. Study-wide context: Some COVID-19 samples were acute and others convalescent; all came from the United States, Italy and Spain. T cells, B-cell-depleted T cells, or PBMCs supplied cDNA or gDNA.

During active infection, Seattle patients enrolled and were then monitored through disease. In the original analysis: How many nucleated cells were present was estimated from reference gene primer amplification. Sequenced by immunoSEQ multiplex PCR; TCRdb stores in-frame clones only, minus some. D and trimming were read from the DNA, whereas the V and J calls and clone size are those reported in that table. This sample has about 410,000 clones; around 91% occur once, and the top ten carry about 1.4%. The CDR3 has 18 amino acids. Germline-derived CDR1 and CDR2 are SGDLS and YYNGEE. Trimming took 3 bases from V and 0 from J; bases not matched to a gene: 10.

The V gene is TRBV9, the J gene TRBJ2-2; 8 bases are a match to TRBD1. Sequencing used peripheral blood. The receptor's source is a woman between 35 and 50 years old with COVID-19, enrolled during active disease. CDR3 region: CASSEIQGVPTNTGELFF. CDR3 bases: TGTGCCAGCAGCGAGATACAGGGGGTCCCGACGAACACCGGGGAGCTGTTTTTT.